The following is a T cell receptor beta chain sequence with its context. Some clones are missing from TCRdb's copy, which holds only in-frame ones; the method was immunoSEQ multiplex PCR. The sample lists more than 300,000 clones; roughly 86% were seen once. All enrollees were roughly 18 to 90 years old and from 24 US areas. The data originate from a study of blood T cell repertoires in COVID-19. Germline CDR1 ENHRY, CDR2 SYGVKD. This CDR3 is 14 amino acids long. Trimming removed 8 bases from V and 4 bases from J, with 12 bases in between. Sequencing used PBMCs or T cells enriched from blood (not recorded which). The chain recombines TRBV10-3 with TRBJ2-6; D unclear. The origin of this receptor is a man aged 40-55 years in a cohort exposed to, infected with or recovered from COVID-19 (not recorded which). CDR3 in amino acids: CAISHLRGANVLTF. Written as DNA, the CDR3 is TGTGCCATCTCCCATCTGCGAGGGGCCAACGTCCTGACTTTC.